This T cell receptor (beta chain) was identified during a study of cytomegalovirus exposure and HLA in healthy donors. About the research overall: Prior work identified around 120 million unique TCR beta sequences in about 179 million T cells.

Whole-study findings and limits: It emerged from a later analysis that several of the most significant clusters appeared to be linked to common viral pathogens. Certain indistinguishable V segments, among them TRBV6-2 and TRBV6-3, were excluded.

With 60 Vbeta and 13 Jbeta primers, the PCR was carried out. Sequencing was performed with immunoSEQ multiplex PCR; in TCRdb, only in-frame clones are kept and a portion is missing. Its table lists some 150,000 clones. Germline CDR1 GTSNPN, CDR2 SVGIG (reference sequence). The CDR3 has 14 residues. J was trimmed by 3 bases and V by 3 bases; bases with no gene match: 8. Whereas donors were nominally healthy upon sampling, unrecorded immune exposures were probable. As regards this clone: What it binds is unknown.

The genes are TRBV30 and TRBJ2-7; 7 bases line up with TRBD1. The sequencing sample was made of PBMCs. The receptor was isolated from a woman under 30 in good health and CMV-seropositive. The CDR3 here is CAWRPRDRYYEQYF. CDR3 DNA: TGTGCCTGGAGGCCACGGGACAGATACTACGAGCAGTACTTC.